This T cell receptor (beta chain) was recorded in a study of blood T cell repertoires in COVID-19. Study at large: T cells, B-cell-depleted T cells, or PBMCs provided the cDNA or gDNA that served as material.

After removal of 6 bases from V and 1 base from J, the junction contained 2 bases not matched to a gene. CDR1 and CDR2 (germline): SNHLY, FYNNEI. This CDR3 has 13 residues. Some clones are missing from TCRdb's copy, which holds only in-frame ones; the method was immunoSEQ multiplex PCR. The table lists over 200,000 clones, about 86% of them singletons. This clonotype originated in a woman in her 30s who had been exposed to COVID-19. The sample taken for sequencing was PBMCs or T cells enriched from blood (not recorded which). The chain uses TRBV2 and TRBJ1-1, with 7 positions matching TRBD1. As DNA, the CDR3 is TGTGCCAGCAGGGGACAGACGAACACTGAAGCTTTCTTT. Amino acid sequence: CASRGQTNTEAFF.